The 15 T cell receptor beta chains below all came from one sample that was sequenced in a study of blood T cell repertoires in COVID-19. Sequenced by immunoSEQ multiplex PCR; TCRdb stores in-frame clones only, minus some. The sample lists 60,000 to 85,000 clones, 65% to 90% occurring once. Sequencing input: peripheral blood. The receptors stem from a human donor in a cohort sampled during active COVID-19.

This clone appeared once. This chain connects TRBV29-1 to TRBJ2-7; 10 bases agree with TRBD1. This CDR3 contains 15 residues. J gave up 6 bases and V 4 bases, and 12 bases lay outside the gene matches. Germline CDR1 and CDR2: SQVTM and ANQGSEA. This chain's CDR3 is CSVVPTGTGDTEQYF. In DNA form, the CDR3 reads TGCAGCGTTGTTCCTACCGGGACAGGGGATACCGAGCAGTACTTC.

The rearrangement uses TRBV7-6 and TRBJ1-5; no clear D gene. Trimming pared 1 base from V and 0 bases from J, leaving 7 bases between. This CDR3 spans 15 amino acids. Germline loops: CDR1 SGHVS, CDR2 FNYEAQ. CDR3 DNA: TGTGCCAGCAGCTTAGTAGCGGATAGCAATCAGCCCCAGCATTTT. As protein: CASSLVADSNQPQHF.

The chain is built from TRBV3-1 (or the pseudogene TRBV3-2) and TRBJ1-1; D ambiguous. V was cut by 1 base and J by 1 base, with 10 bases left in between. Germline CDR1 reads LGHDT; CDR2 reads YNNKEL (reference sequence). The CDR3 totals 15 residues. DNA for the CDR3: TGTGCCAGCAGCCAAGCTTCCCACACGAACACTGAAGCTTTCTTT. Its protein product is CASSQASHTNTEAFF.

The chain recombines TRBV27 with TRBJ1-2, with 9 positions matching TRBD1. The J segment lost 4 bases and the V segment lost 5 bases, leaving 8 bases of the junction unmatched. The CDR3 loop spans 15 amino acids. Germline assignment: CDR1 MNHEY and CDR2 SMNVEV (reference sequence). The CDR3 DNA reads TGTGCCAGCAGTCCGACGACAGGGGGGTTCTATGGCTACACCTTC. Protein product: CASSPTTGGFYGYTF.

This clone was seen only once. The chain employs TRBV9 and TRBJ2-7; 7 nucleotides align to TRBD1. The CDR3 is 15 residues long. The germline CDR1 and CDR2 sequences are SGDLS and YYNGEE. J gave up 4 bases and V 3 bases, and 10 bases lay outside the gene matches. The CDR3 is CASSADLGGRYEQYF. DNA of the CDR3: TGTGCCAGCAGCGCCGACCTAGGGGGCAGGTACGAGCAGTACTTC.

This chain links TRBV12-3 or TRBV12-4 with TRBJ2-3, with a possible D match to TRBD1 (6 bases). Trimming shortened V by 6 bases and J by 8 bases, and 12 bases separated the two germline ends. This CDR3 contains 12 residues. The CDR3 DNA reads as TGTGCCAGCAGGGCGACAGGAGTTACGCAGTATTTT. This encodes CASRATGVTQYF.

The CDR3 bases are TGTGCCAGCAGAAGTTACAGGGTTGACGAGCAGTACTTC. Residues: CASRSYRVDEQYF. The V and J genes are TRBV28 and TRBJ2-7; D is perhaps TRBD1 (6 bases). Trimming shortened V by 6 bases and J by 5 bases, and 14 bases separated the two germline ends. The germline CDR1 and CDR2 sequences are MDHEN and SYDVKM. The CDR3 consists of 13 residues.

The chain combines TRBV4-2 with TRBJ2-2; TRBD1 agrees at 8 bases. CDR1 is LGHNA, CDR2 YNFKEQ, per germline. This CDR3 has 15 amino acids. The J segment lost 6 bases and the V segment lost 4 bases, leaving 7 bases of the junction unmatched. CDR3 sequence reads: CASSPQGAAPGELFF. In DNA, the CDR3 is TGTGCCAGCAGCCCGCAGGGGGCCGCCCCCGGGGAGCTGTTTTTT.

This clone was seen more than once but under ten times. The chain uses TRBV5-1 and TRBJ1-4; the D gene is possibly TRBD1 (6 bases). Germline V gene data show CDR1 as SGHRS and CDR2 as YFSETQ. V gave up 2 bases and J gave up 8 bases, with 7 bases separating them. The CDR3 sequence is 12 residues long. This chain's CDR3 is CASSLQGEKLFF. In nucleotides, the CDR3 is TGCGCCAGCAGCTTACAGGGCGAAAAACTGTTTTTT.

The chain recombines TRBV4-1 with TRBJ2-2; D call uncertain. Per germline, CDR1 MGHRA and CDR2 YSYEKL. This CDR3 has 15 residues. V lost 0 bases, J lost 5 bases, and 10 bases lay in between. This CDR3 reads CASSQDIRRTGELFF. In DNA form, the CDR3 reads TGCGCCAGCAGCCAAGATATTAGGAGAACCGGGGAGCTGTTTTTT.

The chain uses TRBV19 and TRBJ2-6; weak D call: TRBD1 (5 bases). V was pared by 3 bases and J by 2 bases, with 5 bases between. From germline, CDR1 is LNHDA and CDR2 SQIVND (reference sequence). The CDR3 totals 14 residues. The CDR3 is CASSMDTGANVLTF. CDR3 in DNA: TGTGCCAGTAGTATGGACACTGGGGCCAACGTCCTGACTTTC.

V gene TRBV7-2 combines with J gene TRBJ1-3, with D perhaps matching TRBD1 (6 bases). The germline V gene has CDR1 SGHTA and CDR2 FQGNSA. The V end lost 0 bases, the J end lost 1 base, and 13 bases lay between the germline ends. The CDR3 contains 17 residues. The CDR3 spells CASSLARGAGSGNTIYF. As DNA, the CDR3 is TGTGCCAGCAGCTTAGCGCGGGGGGCAGGATCTGGAAACACCATATATTTT. Supplemented by reference TRBV7-2 and TRBJ1-3, the full variable domain reads GAGVSQSPSNKVTEKGKDVELRCDPISGHTALYWYRQSLGQGLEFLIYFQGNSAPDKSGLPSDRFSAERTGGSVSTLTIQRTQQEDSAVYLCASSLARGAGSGNTIYFGEGSWLTVV.

The CDR3 is CASSLEQYNSPLHF. CDR3 DNA: TGTGCCAGCAGCTTAGAACAGTATAATTCACCCCTCCACTTT. This chain connects TRBV7-9 to TRBJ1-6; D unresolved. CDR3 length equals 14 residues. Deletions cut 1 base from V and 4 bases from J, with 5 bases between. CDR1 is SEHNR, CDR2 FQNEAQ, per germline (reference sequence).

CDR3 sequence (DNA): TGTGCCAGCAGTCGGGACAGGGGGCAACCAGCCGGGACTAGTGCCTACGAGCAGTACTTC. Its protein is CASSRDRGQPAGTSAYEQYF. The chain links TRBV28 to TRBJ2-7; 12 nucleotides match TRBD1. The ends lost 5 bases at V and 2 bases at J; junction bases unmatched: 19. This CDR3 is built from 20 residues. Germline V gene sequence: CDR1 MDHEN, CDR2 SYDVKM.

This chain connects TRBV19 to TRBJ2-3; tentative D call: TRBD2 (5 bases). The germline V and J ends were trimmed by 10 bases and 1 base, with 15 bases remaining between them. Germline assignment: CDR1 LNHDA and CDR2 SQIVND (reference sequence). The CDR3 covers 14 residues. CDR3 coding DNA: TGTGCCACCACGCACCCGCGGGGCACAGATACGCAGTATTTT. It is translated as CATTHPRGTDTQYF. Full variable domain (outside the CDR3, taken from reference TRBV19 and TRBJ2-3): DGGITQSPKYLFRKEGQNVTLSCEQNLNHDAMYWYRQDPGQGLRLIYYSQIVNDFQKGDIAEGYSVSREKKESFPLTVTSAQKNPTAFYLCATTHPRGTDTQYFGPGTRLTVL.